Below, one TCR beta chain is given with its context. At one of its ends the junction is not consistent with the germline gene, which may arise from a read error. The data originate from a study of blood T cell repertoires in COVID-19. The CDR3 extends over 11 amino acids. The germline V gene encodes CDR1 SQVTM and CDR2 ANQGSEA. Measured with immunoSEQ multiplex PCR; TCRdb has only the in-frame clones, and not every one. Here the sample spans around 190,000 clones, roughly 76% being singletons. The receptor was isolated from a woman aged 40-49 years with COVID-19, enrolled during active disease. The V call is TRBV29-1, the J call TRBJ1-2; D gene unclear. Sequencing was carried out using peripheral blood. As DNA, the CDR3 is TGCAGCGTTGAATCCGGGAATGGGCCCAGCTTC. This gives the protein CSVESGNGPSF.